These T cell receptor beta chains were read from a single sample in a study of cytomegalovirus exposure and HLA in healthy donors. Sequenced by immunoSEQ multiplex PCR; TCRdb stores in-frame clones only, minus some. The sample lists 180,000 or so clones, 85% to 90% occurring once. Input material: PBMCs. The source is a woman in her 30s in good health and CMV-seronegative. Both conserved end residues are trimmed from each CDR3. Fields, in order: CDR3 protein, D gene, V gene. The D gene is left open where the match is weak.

CDR3: ASSLRQGSSGSPLH; D: TRBD1; V: TRBV4-1
CDR3: ASSPRTGSPNYGYT; D: TRBD1; V: TRBV19
CDR3: ASRRGFQPQH; D: NA; V: TRBV2
CDR3: ASSLARGRSYGYT; D: NA; V: TRBV7-9
CDR3: ASSLWAGSYEQY; D: NA; V: TRBV27
CDR3: ASSPGTGSYEQY; D: TRBD1; V: TRBV6-1
CDR3: ASSLAWTGVGYT; D: TRBD1; V: TRBV7-9
CDR3: ASSQDRANTGELF; D: TRBD1; V: TRBV6-5
CDR3: ASRTTSGTQETQY; D: TRBD2; V: TRBV6-1
CDR3: ASSYAGNTEAF; D: NA; V: TRBV5-4
CDR3: SVWRGDIPYNEQF; D: TRBD2; V: TRBV29-1
CDR3: ASSSWDKYEQY; D: NA; V: TRBV7-9
CDR3: AIEPGAGNTIY; D: NA; V: TRBV29-1
CDR3: ASTSGQGFNTEAF; D: NA; V: TRBV6-5
CDR3: ASSPSGQSVSYEQY; D: NA; V: TRBV25-1
CDR3: ASSFSARETREAKNIQY; D: NA; V: TRBV7-6
CDR3: ASSMAGTALETQY; D: TRBD1; V: TRBV19
CDR3: ASSLREQDRRNYGYT; D: NA; V: TRBV5-6
CDR3: ASSPPRGGELF; D: NA; V: TRBV5-4
CDR3: ASSSALGQVQPQH; D: TRBD1; V: TRBV5-6
CDR3: ASSLIPGTNYEQY; D: NA; V: TRBV7-6
CDR3: APFTRRDRGTYDYGYT; D: TRBD1; V: TRBV27
CDR3: AWEGQGWNEQF; D: TRBD1; V: TRBV30
CDR3: ASSEGRNTEAF; D: NA; V: TRBV2
CDR3: ASSNSFWGRYGYT; D: NA; V: TRBV11-2
CDR3: AWRQAPRNGYT; D: NA; V: TRBV30
CDR3: SVETDRAWNEQF; D: TRBD1; V: TRBV29-1
CDR3: ASSYPWDREGNEQF; D: TRBD1; V: TRBV6-6
CDR3: ANQRGGGIEQY; D: TRBD2; V: TRBV5-8
CDR3: ASSGQVGELF; D: NA; V: TRBV7-9
CDR3: ASSPHRAGGNTEAF; D: NA; V: TRBV27
CDR3: AWSTPAGRLGSPLH; D: NA; V: TRBV30
CDR3: ASSQVSGSYNEQF; D: NA; V: TRBV4-2
CDR3: ASSFTGSVGIGYT; D: NA; V: TRBV5-1
CDR3: ASSEGGTPLGQY; D: NA; V: TRBV6-1
CDR3: ASSWDRVDYGYT; D: TRBD1; V: TRBV5-1
CDR3: ASSSYSGGAADTQY; D: TRBD2; V: TRBV5-1
CDR3: AISTLGQLQNYGYT; D: TRBD1; V: TRBV10-3
CDR3: ATSLDLNTEAF; D: NA; V: TRBV15
CDR3: ASSLGGQGAGGYT; D: TRBD1; V: TRBV5-1
CDR3: ASSSTLSGTNQPQH; D: NA; V: TRBV27
CDR3: ASSLSSGGPYNEQF; D: TRBD2; V: TRBV7-9
CDR3: ASSGPGGYGYT; D: TRBD1; V: TRBV6-6
CDR3: ASSLPDRYEQY; D: NA; V: TRBV5-1
CDR3: ASSSRDRKYEQY; D: TRBD1; V: TRBV11-3
CDR3: ASSQEVRRGVGTDTQY; D: TRBD2; V: TRBV4-2
CDR3: ASSPRDRVYGYT; D: TRBD1; V: TRBV4-1
CDR3: ASSLGGPSELF; D: NA; V: TRBV11-3
CDR3: ASGFEGWSQPQH; D: NA; V: TRBV12-5
CDR3: ASSVVPSVNTEAF; D: NA; V: TRBV9
CDR3: ASSYSVLGGLYEQY; D: NA; V: TRBV6-6
CDR3: ASSQERQRNTEAF; D: NA; V: TRBV14
CDR3: ASSTGLLNGYT; D: NA; V: TRBV6-5
CDR3: ATQKPGQGAGYGYT; D: TRBD1; V: TRBV6-6
CDR3: ASSQGAGGWWELF; D: TRBD2; V: TRBV14
CDR3: ASSSAFRAGHNYGYT; D: NA; V: TRBV7-9
CDR3: ASSPMEGSDYGYT; D: NA; V: TRBV18
CDR3: ASSMFARTTSDNEQF; D: NA; V: TRBV19
CDR3: ASRTTGDSGYT; D: TRBD1; V: TRBV9